This record looks at one TCR beta chain sequence and its context. In the original workflow: Reference gene primer amplification gave nucleated cell count estimates. This table comes from immunoSEQ multiplex PCR, and its TCRdb copy is limited to in-frame clones, with some not included. V, J and clone size are taken as reported in that table, and D and trimming were inferred from the DNA itself. The table shows about 95,000 clones, with roughly 80% occurring only once. A Seattle source enrolled patients during active infection and followed them longitudinally. The record originates from a study of blood T cell repertoires in COVID-19. Germline V lookup: CDR1 SGHVS, CDR2 FQNEAQ. J lost 4 bases, V lost 5 bases, and 7 bases had no gene match. This CDR3 has 15 amino acids.

The chain carries TRBV7-8 and TRBJ1-1, with TRBD1 matching 10 bases. The TCR sequence derives from a man aged 80 or over with COVID-19, enrolled during active disease. The sequencing input was peripheral blood. In DNA, the CDR3 is TGTGCCAGCAGCCGCCGCCGGGACAGGGGCACTGAAGCTTTCTTT. This codes for CASSRRRDRGTEAFF.